These 19 T cell receptor beta chains were all obtained from the same sample, sequenced in a study of shared clonotypes between healthy human individuals (dated by TCRdb to the early 2020s). CD8 naive samples were CD45RO-negative cells positively selected for CCR7, giving a CD45RA+CCR7+ population that excluded TemRA cells. The library was obtained by the immunoSEQ multiplex PCR assay. This immuneACCESS table, as held by TCRdb, lists in-frame sequences with V and J called but not all clones. Of the missing ones, under half trace to an unresolved V gene in checked studies; the others have no known cause. This sample holds 1.5 million to 2.5 million clones; around 96% were observed only once. 1.2% of the sample is held by the ten biggest clonotypes. Sequencing used naive CD8+ T cells sorted from blood. Reading the label with the study, this specimen's cell subset or site is: CD45RA+CCR7+. All receptors come from a man younger than 35 in good health.

This clone was observed a handful of times. The CDR3 here is CASSMTGDEQYF. Written as DNA, the CDR3 is TGTGCCAGTAGTATGACAGGGGACGAGCAGTACTTC. The chain joins TRBV19 to TRBJ2-7, with 8 bases matching TRBD1. CDR1 LNHDA and CDR2 SQIVND come from the germline V gene (reference sequence). The CDR3 has 12 residues. Unmatched junction bases numbered 0, after V lost 3 bases and J lost 5 bases.

The gene calls are TRBV2 and TRBJ2-1, with 7 bases identical to TRBD2. J gave up 3 bases and V 3 bases, and 5 bases lay outside the gene matches. The CDR3 runs to 15 residues. Germline values: CDR1 SNHLY, CDR2 FYNNEI. As DNA, the CDR3 is TGTGCCAGCAGTGACATCCCTAGCGGCTACAATGAGCAGTTCTTC. Its translation: CASSDIPSGYNEQFF. The whole variable domain, filled in from reference TRBV2 and TRBJ2-1, reads EPEVTQTPSHQVTQMGQEVILRCVPISNHLYFYWYRQILGQKVEFLVSFYNNEISEKSEIFDDQFSVERPDGSNFTLKIRSTKLEDSAMYFCASSDIPSGYNEQFFGPGTRLTVL.

The chain joins TRBV4-1 to TRBJ2-7; D is ambiguous. This CDR3 is built from 15 residues. V was pared by 0 bases and J by 5 bases, with 14 bases between. Germline loops: CDR1 MGHRA, CDR2 YSYEKL. The CDR3 DNA follows: TGCGCCAGCAGCCAAGAGATCCCAGAGACCGACGAGCAGTACTTC. It codes for CASSQEIPETDEQYF.

The V gene is TRBV18, the J gene TRBJ2-7; possibly TRBD2 for D (6 bases). Trimming removed 5 bases at V and 2 bases at J, with 13 bases between. Germline CDR1 is KGHSH and CDR2 is LQKENI. CDR3 size: 14 residues. The CDR3 spells CASSDPWGAYEQYF. The CDR3 region has the DNA TGTGCCAGCTCAGACCCGTGGGGGGCCTACGAGCAGTACTTC.

V gene TRBV7-9 combines with J gene TRBJ2-5, with TRBD1 matching over 7 bases. Germline CDR1 and CDR2: SEHNR and FQNEAQ (reference sequence). This CDR3 is built from 16 residues. With V trimmed by 5 bases and J by 3 bases, 12 bases remained unmatched. The CDR3 nucleotides read TGTGCCAGCAGCCCCCTAGGGGCAGGGGGAAAAGAGACCCAGTACTTC. It encodes CASSPLGAGGKETQYF.

The V gene is TRBV4-2, the J gene TRBJ2-7; the match to TRBD1 covers 9 bases. The CDR3 extends over 14 amino acids. Germline V gene sequence: CDR1 LGHNA, CDR2 YNFKEQ. V lost 0 bases to trimming and J lost 4 bases; unmatched junction nucleotides: 1. CDR3 bases: TGTGCCAGCAGCCAAGACGGACAGGGGTACGAGCAGTACTTC. Residues: CASSQDGQGYEQYF.

This chain links TRBV4-3 with TRBJ1-5; 9 nucleotides align to TRBD1. The CDR3 contains 14 residues. J was trimmed by 5 bases and V by 5 bases; bases with no gene match: 4. CDR1 and CDR2 (germline): LGHNA, YSLEER. In nucleotides, the CDR3 is TGCGCCAGCAGCGAATGGACAGGGGATCAGCCCCAGCATTTT. Residues: CASSEWTGDQPQHF.

In this sample, this clone turned up once. This may stem from a read error, because a much larger clone lies one nucleotide away. The chain has TRBV6-5 and TRBJ2-2, with unresolved D. Germline CDR1 is MNHEY and CDR2 is SVGAGI. This CDR3 is built from 14 residues. Trimming pared 2 bases from V and 1 base from J, leaving 5 bases between. The CDR3 bases are TGTGCCAGCAGTTACGAGGAGAACACCGGGGAGCTGTTTTTT. It is translated as CASSYEENTGELFF.

The chain has TRBV5-5 and TRBJ2-7; D is undetermined. The V gene lost 4 bases and the J gene lost 3 bases, with 17 bases spanning the gap. CDR1 is SGHKS, CDR2 YYEKEE, per germline (reference sequence). This CDR3 contains 15 residues. In nucleotides, the CDR3 is TGTGCCAGCAGCCCTGGACCCAACATTAACTACGAGCAGTACTTC. Amino acids: CASSPGPNINYEQYF.

The chain joins TRBV14 to TRBJ1-1, with 8 nucleotides matching TRBD1. CDR3 length: 15 amino acids. V was pared by 4 bases and J by 1 base, with 5 bases of the junction left unmatched. Per germline, CDR1 SGHDN and CDR2 FVKESK. The chain's CDR3 is CASSPFRGPNTEAFF. CDR3 sequence (DNA): TGTGCCAGCAGCCCGTTCAGGGGGCCGAACACTGAAGCTTTCTTT.

The chain couples TRBV7-6 to TRBJ2-1; D remains ambiguous. The CDR3 covers 11 residues. The germline gives CDR1 SGHVS, CDR2 FNYEAQ. With 1 base removed from V and 10 bases from J, the gap between germline ends came to 5 bases. The CDR3 sequence is CASSLGQEQFF. The CDR3 nucleotides read TGTGCCAGCAGCTTAGGACAAGAGCAGTTCTTC.

The rearrangement links TRBV27 to TRBJ1-1, with TRBD1 as a possible D gene (5 bases). CDR1 is MNHEY and CDR2 is SMNVEV in the germline V gene (reference sequence). The CDR3 has 15 amino acids. V was cut by 8 bases and J by 0 bases, with 16 bases left in between. The CDR3 DNA follows: TGTGCCAGCCAACTAAGGGGCTATCTGAACACTGAAGCTTTCTTT. Its translation: CASQLRGYLNTEAFF.

The CDR3 coding sequence is TGTGCCAGCAGCTTGGCCACGGGGACCGGCTACGGCTACACCTTC. Its translation is CASSLATGTGYGYTF. The chain employs TRBV5-6 and TRBJ1-2, with D possibly matching TRBD1 (5 bases). CDR1 is SGHDT, CDR2 YYEEEE, per germline. The CDR3 length is 15 residues. The V end was cut by 0 bases, the J end by 8 bases, with 17 bases between.

V usage is TRBV2 and J usage is TRBJ2-5; the D gene is possibly TRBD1 (6 bases). Germline V lookup: CDR1 SNHLY, CDR2 FYNNEI. CDR3 length: 18 amino acids. The V end was cut by 4 bases, the J end by 0 bases, with 21 bases between. The DNA of the CDR3 is TGTGCCAGCAGTGCCCAGGACCGGCGGTGGGACAACCAAGAGACCCAGTACTTC. Protein sequence: CASSAQDRRWDNQETQYF. Supplemented by reference TRBV2 and TRBJ2-5, the full variable domain reads EPEVTQTPSHQVTQMGQEVILRCVPISNHLYFYWYRQILGQKVEFLVSFYNNEISEKSEIFDDQFSVERPDGSNFTLKIRSTKLEDSAMYFCASSAQDRRWDNQETQYFGPGTRLLVL.

This chain joins TRBV4-1 and TRBJ2-7, with D possibly matching TRBD1 (5 bases). This CDR3 is 16 amino acids long. Germline-derived CDR1 and CDR2 are MGHRA and YSYEKL. Trimming removed 3 bases at V and 0 bases at J, with 15 bases between. The chain's CDR3 is CASSQELQVSSYEQYF. The DNA for the CDR3 is TGCGCCAGCAGCCAGGAACTACAGGTCAGCTCCTACGAGCAGTACTTC.

V gene TRBV6-6 combines with J gene TRBJ2-7; possibly TRBD1 or TRBD2 for D (5 bases each). The CDR3 length is 12 residues. The V end was cut by 5 bases, the J end by 3 bases, with 8 bases between. Germline CDR1 and CDR2: MNHNY and SVGAGI (reference sequence). The CDR3 nucleotides read TGTGCCAGCAGTCGGGACGTCTACGAGCAGTACTTC. This translates into CASSRDVYEQYF.

The chain joins TRBV11-2 to TRBJ2-7; no reliable D call. With 5 bases removed from V and 2 bases from J, the gap between germline ends came to 10 bases. Per germline, CDR1 SGHAT and CDR2 FQNNGV. The CDR3 is 13 residues long. CDR3: CASSIGETYEQYF. The CDR3 nucleotides read TGTGCCAGCAGCATAGGAGAGACCTACGAGCAGTACTTC.

The rearrangement uses TRBV7-2 and TRBJ2-7; either TRBD1 or TRBD2 may supply D (6 bases each). There are 17 residues in the CDR3. CDR1 is SGHTA and CDR2 is FQGNSA in the germline V gene. V was clipped by 4 bases and J by 3 bases, with 22 bases between them. CDR3 DNA sequence: TGTGCCAGCAGCTATCCGGGACACCCCATGGGGGGCTACGAGCAGTACTTC. It is translated as CASSYPGHPMGGYEQYF.

The chain carries TRBV4-1 and TRBJ2-3, with D possibly TRBD1 on 6 matching bases. Deletions cut 5 bases from V and 2 bases from J, with 14 bases between. CDR1 MGHRA and CDR2 YSYEKL come from the germline V gene. There are 15 residues in the CDR3. DNA of the CDR3: TGCGCCAGCAGCTTAACGGGACACAACACAGATACGCAGTATTTT. Translating it yields CASSLTGHNTDTQYF.